One and the same sample provided the 30 T cell receptor beta chains below, sequenced in a study of blood T cell repertoires in COVID-19. Sequencing was performed with immunoSEQ multiplex PCR; in TCRdb, only in-frame clones are kept and a portion is missing. The top ten clones hold 0.2% to 0.3% of a sample with roughly 700,000 clones, 90% of them seen once. Sequenced input: peripheral blood. These receptors all stem from a woman aged 18-35 years with acute or convalescent COVID-19.

The chain links TRBV14 to TRBJ2-7; D is uncertain. This CDR3 is 13 amino acids long. With 0 bases removed from V and 3 bases from J, the gap between germline ends came to 6 bases. Germline CDR1 and CDR2: SGHDN and FVKESK. CDR3 bases: TGTGCCAGCAGCCAAGAATTCTACTACGAGCAGTACTTC. It translates to CASSQEFYYEQYF. The full variable domain, completed using reference TRBV14 and TRBJ2-7, is EAGVTQFPSHSVIEKGQTVTLRCDPISGHDNLYWYRRVMGKEIKFLLHFVKESKQDESGMPNNRFLAERTGGTYSTLKVQPAELEDSGVYFCASSQEFYYEQYFGPGTRLTVT.

This rearrangement joins TRBV4-1 to TRBJ1-6, with 8 positions matching TRBD1. Germline V lookup: CDR1 MGHRA, CDR2 YSYEKL. The CDR3 runs 15 residues. Unmatched junction bases numbered 8, after V lost 4 bases and J lost 9 bases. As DNA, the CDR3 is TGCGCCAGCAGCCCGAATTCGGACAGGGTTTCACCCCTCCACTTT. Translation gives CASSPNSDRVSPLHF.

This clone came up once. The sample carries other DNA sequences with the same CDR3. V usage is TRBV15 and J usage is TRBJ2-7; D gene uncertain. V was shortened by 0 bases and J by 3 bases, with 6 bases between the two germline ends. The CDR3 loop spans 13 amino acids. Germline lookup yields CDR1 LNHNV and CDR2 YYDKDF (reference sequence). As DNA, the CDR3 is TGTGCCACCAGCAGAGATCGCGGCTACGAGCAGTACTTC. This translates into CATSRDRGYEQYF.

The rearrangement links TRBV7-3 to TRBJ2-4, with 8 bases matching TRBD1. The V and J ends lost 5 bases and 3 bases, in that order; junction bases with no gene match: 3. There are 14 residues in the CDR3. In germline, CDR1 is SGHTA, CDR2 FQGTGA. CDR3 region: CASSPDRVKNIQYF. CDR3 nucleotide sequence: TGTGCCAGCAGCCCGGACAGGGTCAAAAACATTCAGTACTTC. The full variable domain, its missing parts supplied by reference TRBV7-3 and TRBJ2-4, is GAGVSQTPSNKVTEKGKYVELRCDPISGHTALYWYRQSLGQGPEFLIYFQGTGAADDSGLPNDRFFAVRPEGSVSTLKIQRTERGDSAVYLCASSPDRVKNIQYFGAGTRLSVL.

In DNA form, the CDR3 reads TGTGCCAGCAGCGATTGGGGCTTGGATACGCAGTATTTT. Its translation is CASSDWGLDTQYF. The J gene is TRBJ2-3, the V gene TRBV9, with D maybe TRBD1 (5 bases). The CDR3 consists of 13 residues. Trimming left V 3 bases short and J 6 bases short, with 11 bases between. Germline V gene sequence: CDR1 SGDLS, CDR2 YYNGEE. Full variable domain (missing parts from reference TRBV9 and TRBJ2-3): DSGVTQTPKHLITATGQRVTLRCSPRSGDLSVYWYQQSLDQGLQFLIQYYNGEERAKGNILERFSAQQFPDLHSELNLSSLELGDSALYFCASSDWGLDTQYFGPGTRLTVL.

This chain uses TRBV5-1 with TRBJ1-2; D gene unclear. The V gene's germline CDR1 is SGHRS and CDR2 YFSETQ. CDR3 length equals 13 residues. The germline V and J ends were trimmed by 0 bases and 3 bases, with 6 bases remaining between them. The CDR3 bases are TGCGCCAGCAGCTTGGTAGCAGACTATGGCTACACCTTC. It is translated as CASSLVADYGYTF. Based on the CDR3 plus reference TRBV5-1 and TRBJ1-2, the full variable domain is KAGVTQTPRYLIKTRGQQVTLSCSPISGHRSVSWYQQTPGQGLQFLFEYFSETQRNKGNFPGRFSGRQFSNSRSEMNVSTLELGDSALYLCASSLVADYGYTFGSGTRLTVV.

The V call is TRBV19, the J call TRBJ1-2, with 9 nucleotides matching TRBD1. The CDR3 is 15 amino acids. CDR1 is LNHDA, CDR2 SQIVND, per germline (reference sequence). V lost 5 bases, J lost 6 bases, and 10 bases stayed unmatched. CDR3 nucleotide sequence: TGTGCCAGTAGTGTCGGGACAGGGTGGTTCCATGGCTACACCTTC. This sequence encodes CASSVGTGWFHGYTF.

The chain recombines TRBV3-1 (or the pseudogene TRBV3-2) with TRBJ2-1; 8 positions agree with TRBD2. CDR3 length equals 14 residues. The germline V gene encodes CDR1 LGHDT and CDR2 YNNKEL (reference sequence). V trimming: 1 base; J trimming: 9 bases; junction bases outside the gene matches: 5. CDR3 bases: TGTGCCAGCAGCCAAGCCGGGGGGGGAATTGAGCAGTTCTTC. The encoded protein is CASSQAGGGIEQFF.

V gene TRBV30 combines with J gene TRBJ1-2, with 7 bases identical to TRBD1. The CDR3 covers 14 residues. V was clipped by 8 bases and J by 1 base; unmatched bases: 10. Germline V lookup: CDR1 GTSNPN, CDR2 SVGIG (reference sequence). CDR3 region: CAVLRTGFNYGYTF. The DNA of the CDR3 is TGTGCCGTTCTCCGGACAGGCTTTAACTATGGCTACACCTTC.

V gene TRBV6-4 combines with J gene TRBJ1-6; D ambiguous. Germline V lookup: CDR1 MRHNA, CDR2 SNTAGT. There are 14 residues in the CDR3. V was cut by 3 bases and J by 6 bases, with 9 bases left in between. The CDR3 spells CASSEEGSNSPLHF. DNA for the CDR3: TGTGCCAGCAGTGAAGAGGGAAGTAATTCACCCCTCCACTTT.

V usage is TRBV24-1 and J usage is TRBJ1-2; D gene uncertain. Per germline, CDR1 KGHDR and CDR2 SFDVKD. This CDR3 has 14 residues. The germline V and J ends were trimmed by 0 bases and 3 bases, with 7 bases remaining between them. For the CDR3, the DNA is TGTGCCACCAGTGATTTGTATTTCGACTATGGCTACACCTTC. It specifies CATSDLYFDYGYTF.

Comments on this clone: Other DNA sequences from this sample encode an identical CDR3 as well. This chain uses TRBV6-4 with TRBJ2-1, with D perhaps matching TRBD2 (5 bases). CDR3 length: 15 residues. V was clipped by 0 bases and J by 8 bases, with 14 bases between them. Germline CDR1 is MRHNA and CDR2 is SNTAGT. CDR3 sequence reads: CASSDSNGGGDEQFF. CDR3 sequence (DNA): TGTGCCAGCAGTGACTCGAATGGTGGAGGAGATGAGCAGTTCTTC.

The CDR3 protein is CASSQGAGGSDGYTF. The CDR3 coding sequence is TGTGCCAGCAGCCAAGGGGCAGGGGGCTCGGATGGCTACACCTTC. The rearrangement uses TRBV4-2 and TRBJ1-2; 8 bases agree with TRBD1. J was trimmed by 6 bases and V by 1 base; bases with no gene match: 7. The length of the CDR3 is 15 residues. In germline, CDR1 is LGHNA, CDR2 YNFKEQ.

V is TRBV6-4 and J is TRBJ2-1; 10 bases agree with TRBD2. Trimming took 4 bases from V and 6 from J; bases not matched to a gene: 6. There are 15 residues in the CDR3. Germline loops: CDR1 MRHNA, CDR2 SNTAGT. CDR3 in amino acids: CASSGVAGGLNEQFF. Written as DNA, the CDR3 is TGTGCCAGCAGTGGGGTAGCGGGGGGTCTCAATGAGCAGTTCTTC.

The chain has TRBV6-1 and TRBJ2-2, with 9 bases fitting TRBD2. The germline gives CDR1 MNHNS, CDR2 SASEGT. J was trimmed by 3 bases and V by 4 bases; bases with no gene match: 9. There are 17 residues in the CDR3. The CDR3 loop is CASSGRGGPLHTGELFF. CDR3 bases: TGTGCCAGCAGTGGGCGGGGGGGGCCGCTCCACACCGGGGAGCTGTTTTTT.

The chain couples TRBV15 to TRBJ1-3; D uncertain. This CDR3 comprises 13 residues. Germline values: CDR1 LNHNV, CDR2 YYDKDF (reference sequence). The V end lost 5 bases, the J end lost 4 bases, and 9 bases lay between the germline ends. In nucleotides, the CDR3 is TGTGCCACCAGCCGGTTTACCGGAAACACCATATATTTT. It yields the protein CATSRFTGNTIYF.

The chain recombines TRBV7-9 with TRBJ1-2; 8 bases align to TRBD1. There are 13 residues in the CDR3. Germline CDR1 reads SEHNR; CDR2 reads FQNEAQ (reference sequence). After removal of 6 bases from V and 7 bases from J, the junction contained 7 bases not matched to a gene. CDR3 residues: CASSPAGGFGYTF. In DNA form, the CDR3 reads TGTGCCAGCAGTCCCGCAGGGGGCTTTGGCTACACCTTC.

This CDR3 reads CASTRQGTQQYF. The CDR3 nucleotides are TGTGCCAGCACAAGACAGGGTACCCAGCAGTACTTC. The gene calls are TRBV2 and TRBJ2-7; TRBD1 agrees at 7 bases. The V gene's germline CDR1 is SNHLY and CDR2 FYNNEI. CDR3 length: 12 residues. V shed 7 bases, J shed 8 bases, and the junction held 8 bases outside the gene matches.

This chain joins TRBV28 and TRBJ1-4, with 7 positions matching TRBD1. This CDR3 is 15 amino acids long. V lost 4 bases, J lost 10 bases, and 12 bases stayed unmatched. The germline V gene encodes CDR1 MDHEN and CDR2 SYDVKM. The DNA of the CDR3 is TGTGCCAGCAGTTACAGACAGGGTCTGGGGGGAAAACTGTTTTTT. It yields the protein CASSYRQGLGGKLFF.

This clone was observed at least ten times. The CDR3 DNA reads as TGTGCCAGCAGTGATGATGCGGGGGGGATGAATGAGCAGTTCTTC. It encodes CASSDDAGGMNEQFF. The chain has TRBV6-1 and TRBJ2-1, with TRBD2 identical over 9 bases. The CDR3 runs 15 residues. CDR1 is MNHNS, CDR2 SASEGT, per germline. V shed 3 bases, J shed 7 bases, and the junction held 7 bases outside the gene matches.

V is TRBV9 and J is TRBJ2-5, with 8 nucleotides matching TRBD2. CDR1 is SGDLS and CDR2 is YYNGEE in the germline V gene. Trimming removed 4 bases from V and 2 bases from J; junction bases left unmatched: 10. The CDR3 length is 16 residues. This CDR3 is CASSLRSLAAQETQYF. The CDR3, as DNA: TGTGCCAGCAGCCTACGGTCACTAGCGGCTCAAGAGACCCAGTACTTC.

This clone was seen once. This chain links TRBV6-5 with TRBJ1-5; D gene ambiguous. In germline, CDR1 is MNHEY, CDR2 SVGAGI. This CDR3 has 15 residues. V was clipped by 6 bases and J by 4 bases, with 16 bases between them. CDR3 loop: CASRAYEGGNQPQHF. As DNA, the CDR3 is TGTGCCAGCAGGGCCTACGAGGGAGGTAATCAGCCCCAGCATTTT.

The CDR3 protein is CASSYSSQAFSYTF. CDR3 nucleotides: TGTGCCAGCAGTTACTCGAGTCAGGCCTTTAGCTACACCTTC. J is TRBJ1-2 and V is TRBV6-5; D gene uncertain. The CDR3 has 14 residues. V gave up 0 bases and J gave up 9 bases, with 14 bases separating them. Per the germline V gene, CDR1 is MNHEY and CDR2 is SVGAGI.

The chain recombines TRBV24-1 with TRBJ1-5; D not resolved. The CDR3 length is 13 residues. With 4 bases removed from V and 0 bases from J, the gap between germline ends came to 3 bases. Germline V lookup: CDR1 KGHDR, CDR2 SFDVKD. In DNA, the CDR3 is TGTGCCACCAGTGACTATAGCAATCAGCCCCAGCATTTT. It translates to CATSDYSNQPQHF.

V usage is TRBV6-6 and J usage is TRBJ1-2; D gene ambiguous. There are 14 residues in the CDR3. Trimming stripped 4 bases from V and 1 base from J, with 10 bases between. Germline V gene lookup returns CDR1 MNHNY and CDR2 SVGAGI (reference sequence). CDR3: CASSWVESNYGYTF. CDR3 coding DNA: TGTGCCAGCAGTTGGGTGGAGAGTAACTATGGCTACACCTTC.

The genes are TRBV7-2 and TRBJ1-5; TRBD1 might be the D (6 bases). This CDR3 has 17 residues. The germline CDR1 and CDR2 sequences are SGHTA and FQGNSA. Between the trimmed V and J ends, which lost 5 bases and 6 bases, there was a span of 23 bases. The CDR3 is CASSPGGGQGRVQPQHF. The CDR3 DNA sequence: TGTGCCAGCAGCCCCGGGGGGGGGCAGGGGAGGGTTCAGCCCCAGCATTTT.

The chain has TRBV5-1 and TRBJ2-3, with D perhaps TRBD2 (7 bases). V was cut by 4 bases and J by 3 bases, with 12 bases left in between. Per germline, CDR1 SGHRS and CDR2 YFSETQ. The CDR3 runs to 14 residues. The CDR3 is CASSPGGRTDTQYF. CDR3 in DNA: TGCGCCAGCAGCCCCGGGGGGCGGACAGATACGCAGTATTTT.

The gene calls are TRBV6-2 or TRBV6-3 and TRBJ1-5, with D unclear. V was cut by 4 bases and J by 5 bases, with 18 bases left in between. CDR3 length: 16 residues. The V gene's germline CDR1 is MNHEY and CDR2 SVGEGT. CDR3 loop: CASSFLTAYGDQPQHF. The CDR3 nucleotides are TGTGCCAGCAGTTTTCTAACCGCCTACGGGGATCAGCCCCAGCATTTT.

The chain joins TRBV12-5 to TRBJ1-2; a weak D match, TRBD1 (5 bases). This CDR3 has 17 amino acids. The germline gives CDR1 LGHNT, CDR2 FRNRAP. The V end lost 1 base, the J end lost 2 bases, and 17 bases lay between the germline ends. CDR3 region: CASGLDHGHPTNYGYTF. The CDR3, as DNA: TGTGCTAGTGGTTTGGATCACGGACACCCTACAAACTATGGCTACACCTTC.

The chain recombines TRBV18 with TRBJ2-1; the match to TRBD2 covers 10 bases. The J segment lost 3 bases and the V segment lost 4 bases, leaving 6 bases of the junction unmatched. CDR1 and CDR2 (germline): KGHSH, LQKENI. This CDR3 has 16 amino acids. CDR3 in amino acids: CASSLTSGDHYNEQFF. CDR3 DNA: TGTGCCAGCTCACTAACTAGCGGGGACCACTACAATGAGCAGTTCTTC.